This T cell receptor (beta chain) is drawn from a study of cytomegalovirus exposure and HLA in healthy donors. The CDR3 sequence is 15 residues long. Deletions cut 1 base from V and 7 bases from J, with 12 bases between. Germline values: CDR1 SGDLS, CDR2 YYNGEE. Use of 60 Vbeta and 13 Jbeta primers characterized the PCR. Only in-frame clones appear in the TCRdb table, and some are missing; sequencing was by immunoSEQ multiplex PCR. The repertoire consists of about 98,000 clones, with less than 85% occurring once and the leading ten covering 2.6%. The rearrangement uses TRBV9 and TRBJ1-6; maybe TRBD1 (6 bases). This clonotype was sampled from a man aged 40-49 years in good health and CMV-seronegative. The sample taken for sequencing was PBMCs. The CDR3 protein is CASSVRTTGNSPLHF. The DNA for the CDR3 is TGTGCCAGCAGCGTACGAACAACAGGGAATTCACCCCTCCACTTT.